The T cell receptor beta chain under discussion was sequenced for a study of long-term antiretroviral therapy in people with HIV. Study context: The earliest samples predate the 2015 immediate-ART recommendation by about a decade.

Findings and limits, study-wide: ART preceded a rise in diversity that nonetheless stayed lower than in transplant donor controls.

Survey level was the resolution at which the v3.0 immunoSEQ assay ran. The method was immunoSEQ multiplex PCR; TCRdb's version includes in-frame clones alone and lacks a portion of them. The data hold tens of thousands of clones, with over 75% observed a single time. This clone turned up a few times. As yet, its antigen is unknown. This CDR3 has 16 amino acids. Trimming took 4 bases from V and 0 from J, leaving 13 bases between them. Germline V lookup: CDR1 LNHNV, CDR2 YYDKDF (reference sequence). The source of this sequence is a woman aged 25-40 years with HIV. The chain links TRBV15 to TRBJ1-5; D gene uncertain. The sample in question was unsorted PBMCs, obtained 1.1 years before starting antiretroviral therapy. CDR3 in DNA: TGTGCCACCAGCAAATCTACAGATTATAGCAATCAGCCCCAGCATTTT. Its translation: CATSKSTDYSNQPQHF.